This T cell receptor beta chain was sequenced during a study of post-analysis software for immune sequencing data. As for the study in general: Relapsing-remitting, secondary progressive and progressive-relapsing multiple sclerosis were all included among the disease courses.

V lost 3 bases to trimming and J lost 5 bases, with 19 bases between them. This CDR3 has 16 residues. Germline V CDR1 and CDR2: LNHDA, SQIVND (reference sequence). In regard to this clonotype: Its antigen remains unknown.

Carried by the TCR beta cDNA libraries were unique molecular identifiers. When about 0.85 to 11 million T cells were used, they gave roughly 490,000 cDNA molecules. TCRdb analysed the PCR reads with MiXCR anew, one entry per CDR3 protein. In the table there are 600,000 to 750,000 distinct CDR3 sequences, over 45% of which are singletons. Whole-study results and caveats: Patients used roughly five TRBV segments, including TRBV5-6, TRBV5-1 and TRBV20-1, more often than controls.

The chain has TRBV19 and TRBJ2-5; D may be TRBD1 or TRBD2 (5 bases each). The material sequenced was blood. The clonotype comes from a girl aged 2-10 years with multiple sclerosis. The CDR3 DNA sequence: TGTGCCAGTAGTATCCCGAGGGACCAATATGGGGAGACCCAGTACTTC. It is translated as CASSIPRDQYGETQYF. The whole variable domain, remainder taken from reference TRBV19 and TRBJ2-5, is DGGITQSPKYLFRKEGQNVTLSCEQNLNHDAMYWYRQDPGQGLRLIYYSQIVNDFQKGDIAEGYSVSREKKESFPLTVTSAQKNPTAFYLCASSIPRDQYGETQYFGPGTRLLVL.